This TCR beta chain was obtained from a study of blood T cells in healthy people across ages. Overall study findings and caveats: Across samples, TCR beta diversity tracked strongly with naive T cell percentage.

A J-beta primer mix and a sample-barcoded 5' primer were used in a second PCR of about 7 to 11 cycles. TCRdb called the 5' RACE reads again in MiXCR, with one record for every CDR3 protein. The table shows 600,000 to 650,000 distinct CDR3 sequences, with roughly 58% occurring only once. This clonotype came up many times. What it recognizes is unknown. Germline assignment: CDR1 SNHLY and CDR2 FYNNEI. The CDR3 totals 13 residues. V lost 4 bases, J lost 9 bases, and 10 bases lay in between. This receptor was taken from a man in his fifties or sixties in good health. Sequenced sample: blood. J is TRBJ1-6 and V is TRBV2; D call uncertain. The CDR3 is CASSVGNSSPLHF. The CDR3 DNA reads TGTGCCAGCAGTGTGGGGAATAGTTCACCCCTCCACTTT.